This entry lists 31 T cell receptor beta chains sequenced from one sample in a study of CXCR3-negative and CXCR3-positive naive CD8 T cells. 5' RACE with UMI labels generated the TRB cDNA libraries. TCRdb processed the 5' RACE reads again and assigns one entry to each CDR3 protein, with no DNA. This sample's table has about 130,000 distinct CDR3 sequences. Material for sequencing was naive CXCR3- CD8+ T cells from blood. As to subset: CD45RO-CCR7+CD27+CD95- naive CD8+ T cells lacking CXCR3 (TNR3-). The source is a human donor in good health. Some clones in this sample may be carry-over from other donors' samples.

CDR3: CASSPPGSDRIDTGELFF. The V gene is TRBV28, the J gene TRBJ2-2; the D gene TCRdb calls, TRBD1, cannot be checked with no DNA. Germline CDR1 MDHEN, CDR2 SYDVKM. This CDR3 is 18 amino acids long.

V and J are TRBV2 and TRBJ2-7; the TCRdb call, TRBD1, lacks DNA for checking. The CDR3 is 13 amino acids. Germline V gene lookup returns CDR1 SNHLY and CDR2 FYNNEI. CDR3 amino acids: CASRGTGNYEQYF.

The chain employs TRBV20-1 and TRBJ2-7; absent DNA, TCRdb's TRBD2 call cannot be checked. The germline V gene encodes CDR1 DFQATT and CDR2 SNEGSKA (reference sequence). The length of the CDR3 is 14 residues. CDR3: CSARDRLADYEQYF.

The chain is built from TRBV7-9 and TRBJ2-5. The CDR3 runs to 16 residues. Germline V gene sequence: CDR1 SEHNR, CDR2 FQNEAQ (reference sequence). The CDR3 is CASSLTGINSWETQYF.

The J gene is TRBJ2-7, the V gene TRBV7-9. The V gene's germline CDR1 is SEHNR and CDR2 FQNEAQ (reference sequence). CDR3 length: 15 residues. This chain's CDR3 is CASSPMDRASYEQYF.

The J gene is TRBJ2-7, the V gene TRBV5-4; TCRdb selects TRBD1, and the lack of DNA leaves this call unchecked. Germline CDR1 SGHNT, CDR2 YYREEE (reference sequence). This CDR3 has 15 residues. The CDR3 is CASSLGVTGGYEQYF.

The genes are TRBV7-9 and TRBJ1-4; TCRdb reports TRBD1, a call that lacks DNA to check it against. Germline lookup yields CDR1 SEHNR and CDR2 FQNEAQ (reference sequence). The CDR3 length is 13 residues. CDR3 in amino acids: CASSFGQAEKLFF.

The chain combines TRBV7-3 with TRBJ2-1; TCRdb's D gene call, TRBD2, goes unchecked for lack of DNA. CDR3 size: 16 residues. The germline CDR1 and CDR2 sequences are SGHTA and FQGTGA. CDR3 sequence reads: CASSPRSGESYNEQFF.

This chain connects TRBV4-1 to TRBJ2-7; lacking DNA, the TRBD2 call made by TCRdb goes unchecked. CDR1 MGHRA and CDR2 YSYEKL come from the germline V gene. The CDR3 has 14 amino acids. Here the CDR3 reads CASSPHLRDYEQYF.

The CDR3 loop reads CASRPFRESYEQYF. This sequence joins TRBV2 and TRBJ2-7; TCRdb returns TRBD1, unconfirmable since there is no DNA. The CDR3 spans 14 residues. Per the germline V gene, CDR1 is SNHLY and CDR2 is FYNNEI.

The chain links TRBV12-3 or TRBV12-4 to TRBJ1-1; the D call from TCRdb, TRBD1, cannot be confirmed without DNA. The CDR3 contains 14 residues. This CDR3 reads CASNAGQLNTEAFF.

The chain is built from TRBV29-1 and TRBJ2-2; TCRdb proposes TRBD2, but this gene call is untestable without DNA. Looked up from germline, CDR1 is SQVTM and CDR2 is ANQGSEA. The CDR3 has 14 amino acids. The CDR3 sequence: CSVLVGGQAGELFF.

This chain links TRBV4-2 with TRBJ2-7. Per germline, CDR1 LGHNA and CDR2 YNFKEQ. The CDR3 runs 14 residues. The CDR3 sequence is CASSPVGGSYEQYF.

The chain couples TRBV4-3 to TRBJ1-5; TCRdb's D gene call, TRBD1, goes unchecked for lack of DNA. Germline V CDR1 and CDR2: LGHNA, YSLEER. The CDR3 loop spans 15 amino acids. CDR3: CASTPDRGLNQPQHF.

This chain connects TRBV4-2 to TRBJ1-1; TCRdb selects TRBD1, and the lack of DNA leaves this call unchecked. The CDR3 has 15 residues. Germline V gene lookup returns CDR1 LGHNA and CDR2 YNFKEQ. The CDR3: CASSRRQGMNTEAFF.

The V call is TRBV7-9, the J call TRBJ2-1. Germline lookup yields CDR1 SEHNR and CDR2 FQNEAQ (reference sequence). There are 15 residues in the CDR3. CDR3 region: CASSLARGSYNEQFF. The whole variable domain, filled in from reference TRBV7-9 and TRBJ2-1, reads DTGVSQNPRHKITKRGQNVTFRCDPISEHNRLYWYRQTLGQGPEFLTYFQNEAQLEKSRLLSDRFSAERPKGSFSTLEIQRTEQGDSAMYLCASSLARGSYNEQFFGPGTRLTVL.

This chain connects TRBV20-1 to TRBJ2-2; TCRdb returns TRBD1, unconfirmable since there is no DNA. The CDR3 totals 12 residues. CDR1 DFQATT and CDR2 SNEGSKA come from the germline V gene (reference sequence). The CDR3: CSGSQGAGELFF.

V and J are TRBV4-3 and TRBJ2-2; lacking DNA, the TRBD1 call made by TCRdb goes unchecked. This CDR3 spans 15 amino acids. CDR1 is LGHNA, CDR2 YSLEER, per germline. CDR3 loop: CASSPPERNTGELFF.

The CDR3 sequence is CASSLVAGSYEQYF. This chain joins TRBV7-2 and TRBJ2-7. CDR1 SGHTA and CDR2 FQGNSA come from the germline V gene. This CDR3 has 14 amino acids.

V gene TRBV5-1 combines with J gene TRBJ2-7; TCRdb's D call, TRBD1, is unchecked because there is no DNA. Germline assignment: CDR1 SGHRS and CDR2 YFSETQ. This CDR3 comprises 14 residues. The CDR3 reads CASSSLQTGYEQYF.

The chain carries TRBV5-1 and TRBJ2-1; the D gene TCRdb calls, TRBD1, cannot be checked with no DNA. The CDR3 length is 15 residues. The germline gives CDR1 SGHRS, CDR2 YFSETQ. CDR3 region: CASSPDRDSYNEQFF.

This rearrangement joins TRBV7-3 to TRBJ2-1; TCRdb outputs TRBD2, but without DNA this stays unchecked. CDR1 is SGHTA and CDR2 is FQGTGA in the germline V gene. This CDR3 has 16 residues. The CDR3 spells CASSQGAGGQYDEQFF.

The chain couples TRBV29-1 to TRBJ2-3; TCRdb outputs TRBD1, but without DNA this stays unchecked. There are 14 residues in the CDR3. From germline, CDR1 is SQVTM and CDR2 ANQGSEA. The CDR3: CSVEEGQRADTQYF.

The chain couples TRBV5-1 to TRBJ2-1. CDR1 is SGHRS, CDR2 YFSETQ, per germline. The CDR3 covers 11 residues. The CDR3 protein is CASSLGSEQFF.

The V gene is TRBV28, the J gene TRBJ2-7; the D call of TRBD1 rests on TCRdb alone, since no DNA is present to check it. Germline V gives CDR1 MDHEN, CDR2 SYDVKM. This CDR3 comprises 12 residues. The CDR3 sequence: CASRSDRAEQYF.

The CDR3 here is CASTLVGAGFDAEAFF. The chain couples TRBV4-1 to TRBJ1-1; TCRdb's D call of TRBD1 is untestable without DNA. This CDR3 is 16 amino acids long. Germline V lookup: CDR1 MGHRA, CDR2 YSYEKL.

J is TRBJ1-5 and V is TRBV7-3; checking the TCRdb D call of TRBD1 is not possible without DNA. Germline assignment: CDR1 SGHTA and CDR2 FQGTGA. This CDR3 contains 17 residues. CDR3 region: CASSLKETGKRNQPQHF.

The chain links TRBV24-1 to TRBJ2-1; with no DNA, the TCRdb D assignment of TRBD2 cannot be verified. CDR3 length: 13 amino acids. Germline lookup yields CDR1 KGHDR and CDR2 SFDVKD. CDR3 in amino acids: CATSVTMGHEQFF.

The chain has TRBV2 and TRBJ2-7. Germline V gives CDR1 SNHLY, CDR2 FYNNEI. The CDR3 length is 14 residues. This CDR3 reads CASSETGFSYEQYF.

The V call is TRBV7-8, the J call TRBJ2-2; the D call from TCRdb, TRBD2, cannot be confirmed without DNA. The CDR3 sequence is 15 residues long. CDR1 and CDR2 from the germline V gene are SGHVS and FQNEAQ. The CDR3 loop reads CASSLRDSPGGELFF.

The chain uses TRBV2 and TRBJ2-5. CDR1 SNHLY and CDR2 FYNNEI come from the germline V gene. This CDR3 region has 13 residues. The CDR3 reads CASSGLGQETQYF.